A single sample is the source of the 13 T cell receptor beta chains below, sequenced in a study of T cells in localized non-small cell lung cancer (dated by TCRdb to the early 2020s). Libraries came from the immunoSEQ multiplex PCR assay. Sourced from immuneACCESS, this table was stored by TCRdb with only in-frame sequences that have V and J called. A share of the clones is absent; for the studies checked, an unresolved V gene accounts for under half, and the remainder has no known explanation. Within this sample are about 52,000 clones, with 70% to 90% of them counted one time only. In total, the top ten clones hold about 20% of the sample. Sample: peripheral blood, taken before any cancer treatment. These receptors all come from a male donor at least 60 years old with stage III squamous cell lung carcinoma.

This clone showed up just once. V gene TRBV18 combines with J gene TRBJ2-2; 14 nucleotides match TRBD2. Germline CDR1 reads KGHSH; CDR2 reads LQKENI. The V segment lost 4 bases and the J segment 3 bases; nucleotides outside the gene matches: 10. This CDR3 has 19 amino acids. In DNA form, the CDR3 reads TGTGCCAGCTCACGGACTAGCGGGGGGCAAATCGGTGACACCGGGGAGCTGTTTTTT. This gives the protein CASSRTSGGQIGDTGELFF.

This chain uses TRBV4-3 with TRBJ2-5, with 7 bases lining up with TRBD2. V lost 0 bases, J lost 5 bases, and 6 bases stayed unmatched. This CDR3 is built from 15 residues. CDR1 and CDR2 from the germline V gene are LGHNA and YSLEER. The CDR3 bases are TGCGCCAGCAGCCAAGACAGGGTGGGAGGGGAGACCCAGTACTTC. Its translation: CASSQDRVGGETQYF.

This chain links TRBV28 with TRBJ2-7; possibly TRBD2 for D (6 bases). The V and J ends lost 7 bases and 3 bases respectively, with 25 bases between them. The CDR3 consists of 17 residues. CDR1 is MDHEN, CDR2 SYDVKM, per germline. CDR3 region: CASTPGGTTESYYEQYF. CDR3 nucleotide sequence: TGTGCCAGCACCCCCGGGGGAACGACAGAGAGTTACTACGAGCAGTACTTC.

Concerning this clone: This same CDR3 is encoded by further DNA sequences in the sample. The genes are TRBV14 and TRBJ1-6; no reliable D call. Germline V CDR1 and CDR2: SGHDN, FVKESK. This CDR3 has 13 amino acids. The V and J ends lost 5 bases and 10 bases respectively, with 12 bases between them. CDR3 in amino acids: CASSTHLNSPLHF. Here the CDR3 DNA reads TGTGCCAGCAGCACCCACTTAAACTCACCCCTCCACTTT.

This chain uses TRBV23-1 with TRBJ2-7; 8 bases fit TRBD1. TRBV23-1 is noted as an ORF with a role that remains uncertain. The CDR3 sequence is 18 residues long. The ends lost 2 bases at V and 0 bases at J; junction bases unmatched: 12. This CDR3 reads CASSQRVRRTGPSYEQYF. The CDR3 bases are TGCGCCAGCAGTCAACGCGTCCGTAGGACAGGGCCCTCCTACGAGCAGTACTTC.

This clone occurred once. V usage is TRBV9 and J usage is TRBJ2-5, with a tentative D call TRBD1 (5 bases). V was clipped by 0 bases and J by 1 base, with 7 bases between them. Per germline, CDR1 SGDLS and CDR2 YYNGEE. The CDR3 sequence is 14 residues long. This CDR3 reads CASSVDRGQETQYF. In nucleotides, the CDR3 is TGTGCCAGCAGCGTAGATAGGGGCCAAGAGACCCAGTACTTC.

The rearrangement links TRBV9 to TRBJ2-5, with 7 bases that match TRBD2. Per the germline V gene, CDR1 is SGDLS and CDR2 is YYNGEE. This CDR3 contains 15 residues. J gave up 2 bases and V 3 bases, and 7 bases lay outside the gene matches. As DNA, the CDR3 is TGTGCCAGCAGCGGTGGGAGGGTAGCTCAAGAGACCCAGTACTTC. Translated, it gives CASSGGRVAQETQYF.

This chain uses TRBV27 with TRBJ2-3, with a tentative D call TRBD2 (5 bases). Germline lookup yields CDR1 MNHEY and CDR2 SMNVEV (reference sequence). CDR3 length: 15 amino acids. Trimming left V 5 bases short and J 2 bases short, with 14 bases between. CDR3 DNA sequence: TGTGCCAGCAGTATAAGGAGGCGGTACACAGATACGCAGTATTTT. Translated: CASSIRRRYTDTQYF.

The table lists this clone with a count of one. The chain couples TRBV6-6 to TRBJ2-1, with 9 nucleotides matching TRBD1. Germline trimming cut 7 bases from V and 6 bases from J; bases unmatched to any gene: 10. Looked up from germline, CDR1 is MNHNY and CDR2 is SVGAGI (reference sequence). The CDR3 totals 15 residues. The CDR3, as DNA: TGTGCCAGCACTGGGGGACAGGGTGTAGGCAATGAGCAGTTCTTC. Residues: CASTGGQGVGNEQFF.

The V call is TRBV29-1, the J call TRBJ1-1; D possibly corresponds to TRBD1 (5 bases). Germline V gives CDR1 SQVTM, CDR2 ANQGSEA. The ends were cut back, 1 base at V and 8 bases at J, with 11 bases in the middle. The CDR3 contains 12 residues. CDR3 nucleotides: TGCAGCGTTGAAGGGGGACTCGCGGAAGCTTTCTTT. Translating it yields CSVEGGLAEAFF.

This clone was observed a handful of times. The rearrangement joins TRBV11-2 to TRBJ2-5; 9 positions match TRBD2. CDR3 length: 17 amino acids. CDR1 is SGHAT, CDR2 FQNNGV, per germline. Trimming at V came to 1 base and at J to 2 bases, leaving 8 bases not matched to a gene. CDR3 amino acids: CASSLGAAGGLQETQYF. DNA for the CDR3: TGTGCCAGCAGCTTAGGTGCAGCGGGGGGACTTCAAGAGACCCAGTACTTC.

The gene calls are TRBV11-2 and TRBJ2-7, with 9 bases aligning to TRBD1. The CDR3 extends over 14 amino acids. Germline V lookup: CDR1 SGHAT, CDR2 FQNNGV. V gave up 5 bases and J gave up 7 bases; unmatched junction bases: 9. CDR3: CASSRTGAAEEQYF. The CDR3 DNA is TGTGCCAGCAGCCGGACAGGGGCGGCTGAAGAGCAGTACTTC.

This chain connects TRBV11-2 to TRBJ2-1, with D possibly being TRBD1 (5 bases). Germline V gene lookup returns CDR1 SGHAT and CDR2 FQNNGV. V lost 4 bases to trimming and J lost 13 bases, with 11 bases between them. The CDR3 is 11 residues long. The CDR3 region is CASSSRQLQFF. For the CDR3, the DNA is TGTGCCAGCAGCTCCCGACAGCTACAGTTCTTC. Variable domain in full (rest from reference TRBV11-2 and TRBJ2-1): EAGVAQSPRYKIIEKRQSVAFWCNPISGHATLYWYQQILGQGPKLLIQFQNNGVVDDSQLPKDRFSAERLKGVDSTLKIQPAKLEDSAVYLCASSSRQLQFFGPGTRLTVL.